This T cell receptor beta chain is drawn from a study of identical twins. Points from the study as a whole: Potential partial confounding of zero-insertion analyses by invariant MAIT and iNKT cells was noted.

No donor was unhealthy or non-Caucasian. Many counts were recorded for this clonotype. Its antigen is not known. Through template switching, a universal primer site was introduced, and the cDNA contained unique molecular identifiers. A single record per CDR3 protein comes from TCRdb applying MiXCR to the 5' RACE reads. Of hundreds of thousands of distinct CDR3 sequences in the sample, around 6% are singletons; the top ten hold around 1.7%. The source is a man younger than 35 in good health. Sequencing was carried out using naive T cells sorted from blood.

The CDR3 here is CASSPGAGVVGTEAFF. The CDR3 bases are TGCGCCAGCAGCCCGGGGGCAGGGGTGGTGGGGACTGAAGCTTTCTTT. The chain links TRBV5-1 to TRBJ1-1; D possibly corresponds to TRBD1 (6 bases). V lost 4 bases to trimming and J lost 5 bases, with 21 bases between them. Germline values: CDR1 SGHRS, CDR2 YFSETQ. The CDR3 totals 16 residues.